This T cell receptor beta chain was sequenced in a study of T cell responses to AZD1222 COVID-19 vaccine. This table comes from immunoSEQ multiplex PCR, and its TCRdb copy is limited to in-frame clones, with some not included. This sample yields around 100,000 clones, of which roughly 84% are seen a single time; roughly 1.4% belongs to the top ten. V was pared by 0 bases and J by 5 bases, with 7 bases between. The CDR3 runs 13 residues. Germline CDR1 reads LNHNV; CDR2 reads YYDKDF (reference sequence). The receptor comes from an adult in good health. The chain recombines TRBV15 with TRBJ1-1; D call uncertain. The sequencing here drew on peripheral blood, taken on day 0 of AZD1222 vaccination. In DNA, the CDR3 is TGTGCCACCAGCAGAGAACGGGGAACTGAAGCTTTCTTT. Its translation is CATSRERGTEAFF.